The 7 T cell receptor beta chains reported below all come from one sample, sequenced in a study of CD8 T cells in Susac syndrome. Reverse transcription of about 0.5 to 1 ug RNA was carried out with random hexamers. TCRdb re-analysed the immunoSEQ multiplex PCR reads in MiXCR, keeping a single row per CDR3 protein. The sample contains 250,000 to 300,000 distinct CDR3 sequences, roughly 85% of which appear only once. The sequenced sample consisted of CD8+ T cells from PBMCs. The receptors originated from a human donor with multiple sclerosis.

Notes on this clonotype: Mismatch with germline at one junction end may stem from a read error. The rearrangement joins TRBV4-2 to TRBJ1-1; 7 bases fit TRBD1. The CDR3 spans 17 residues. Germline V gene data show CDR1 as LGHNA and CDR2 as YNFKEQ. The CDR3 DNA is TGTGCCGGCAGCCAAGCCCCCCTACAGGGGATACGGACTGAAGCTTTCTTT. It encodes CAGSQAPLQGIRTEAFF.

This clonotype was picked up one time. V gene TRBV7-8 combines with J gene TRBJ1-5, with TRBD1 matching 9 bases. Germline CDR1 is SGHVS and CDR2 is FQNEAQ. V shed 5 bases and J 6 bases; nucleotides not matched to a gene: 8. The CDR3 is 15 residues long. CDR3 in amino acids: CASSQIRDRAQPQHF. The CDR3 coding sequence is TGTGCCAGCAGCCAAATCCGGGACAGGGCTCAGCCCCAGCATTTT.

The rearrangement joins TRBV5-6 to TRBJ2-7, with D possibly matching TRBD1 (5 bases). The CDR3 contains 14 residues. Germline assignment: CDR1 SGHDT and CDR2 YYEEEE. V lost 4 bases and J 0 bases, leaving 11 bases between the germline ends. The CDR3 loop is CASSPTDSSYEQYF. CDR3 nucleotide sequence: TGTGCCAGCAGCCCGACCGACAGCTCCTACGAGCAGTACTTC. Full variable domain (outside the CDR3, taken from reference TRBV5-6 and TRBJ2-7): DAGVTQSPTHLIKTRGQQVTLRCSPKSGHDTVSWYQQALGQGPQFIFQYYEEEERQRGNFPDRFSGHQFPNYSSELNVNALLLGDSALYLCASSPTDSSYEQYFGPGTRLTVT.

The chain links TRBV19 to TRBJ1-1; D ambiguous. Trimming removed 3 bases at V and 5 bases at J, with 13 bases between. This CDR3 has 14 residues. The germline gives CDR1 LNHDA, CDR2 SQIVND (reference sequence). The CDR3 DNA reads as TGTGCCAGTAGTATCCAGCTGAGTAGGACTGAAGCTTTCTTT. It encodes CASSIQLSRTEAFF.

The chain employs TRBV5-5 and TRBJ2-7; 12 nucleotides agree with TRBD2. The CDR3 sequence is 17 residues long. Germline V gene sequence: CDR1 SGHKS, CDR2 YYEKEE (reference sequence). Trimming at V came to 3 bases and at J to 0 bases, leaving 7 bases not matched to a gene. CDR3 in amino acids: CASSSWTSGISSYEQYF. CDR3 DNA: TGTGCCAGCAGCTCGTGGACTAGCGGGATCAGCTCCTACGAGCAGTACTTC.

The J gene is TRBJ2-2, the V gene TRBV15, with D maybe TRBD1 (6 bases). Germline-derived CDR1 and CDR2 are LNHNV and YYDKDF (reference sequence). The CDR3 covers 15 residues. Trimming stripped 1 base from V and 3 bases from J, with 9 bases between. The CDR3: CATSRAAGDTGELFF. The CDR3 DNA sequence: TGTGCCACCAGCAGAGCGGCAGGGGACACCGGGGAGCTGTTTTTT.

The gene calls are TRBV6-5 and TRBJ2-4; TRBD2 aligns across 7 bases. This CDR3 spans 17 amino acids. The V and J ends lost 1 base and 1 base, in that order; junction bases with no gene match: 7. Germline-derived CDR1 and CDR2 are MNHEY and SVGAGI. The CDR3 DNA reads TGTGCCAGCAGTTACTTTGGGGGGGACGCTGCCAAAAACATTCAGTACTTC. Residues: CASSYFGGDAAKNIQYF.